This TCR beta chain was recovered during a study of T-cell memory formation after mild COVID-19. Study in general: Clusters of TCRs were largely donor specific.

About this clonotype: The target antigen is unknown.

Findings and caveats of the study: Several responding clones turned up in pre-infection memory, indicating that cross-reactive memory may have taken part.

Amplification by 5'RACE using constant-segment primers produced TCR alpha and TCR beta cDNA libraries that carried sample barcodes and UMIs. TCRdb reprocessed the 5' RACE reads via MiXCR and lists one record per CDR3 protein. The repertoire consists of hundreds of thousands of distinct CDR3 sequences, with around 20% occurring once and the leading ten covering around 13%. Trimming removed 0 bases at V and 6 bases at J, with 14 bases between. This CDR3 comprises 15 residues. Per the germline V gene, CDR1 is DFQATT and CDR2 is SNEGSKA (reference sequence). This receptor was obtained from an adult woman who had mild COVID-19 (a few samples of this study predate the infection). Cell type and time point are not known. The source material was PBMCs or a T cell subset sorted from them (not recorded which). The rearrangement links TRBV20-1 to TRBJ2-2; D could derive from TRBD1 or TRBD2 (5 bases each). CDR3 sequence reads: CSARDPRGDAGELFF. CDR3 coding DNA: TGCAGTGCTAGAGACCCGAGAGGGGACGCCGGGGAGCTGTTTTTT.